Below, 13 T cell receptor beta chains from the same sample are listed, as sequenced in a study of T cells in Graves' hyperthyroidism and ophthalmopathy. Amplification yielded TCR beta CDR3 regions, with RNA transcripts as the source. Primed by the HTBI set, a first-round RT-PCR was run on the TCR CDR3. TCRdb re-derived calls from the multiplex PCR reads in MiXCR, one entry per CDR3 protein. The data hold 600,000 to 650,000 distinct CDR3 sequences, with 15% to 20% observed a single time. Sequencing used blood. The receptors derive from a woman in her thirties with Graves' hyperthyroidism.

This clonotype has at least ten counts. The chain couples TRBV20-1 to TRBJ2-3, with D possibly TRBD1 on 6 matching bases. Germline CDR1 and CDR2: DFQATT and SNEGSKA (reference sequence). The CDR3 consists of 13 residues. Trimming removed 8 bases from V and 1 base from J, with 13 bases in between. Written as DNA, the CDR3 is TGCAGTTCCCGGGACATCCGCACAGATACGCAGTATTTT. It codes for CSSRDIRTDTQYF.

In regard to this clonotype: Just one base apart from a much larger clone, this may be a read error. The chain links TRBV5-1 to TRBJ2-1; the D gene could be TRBD1 or TRBD2 (6 bases each). Near its end, the DNA agrees better with TRBJ2-7, so the J call may be wrong. The germline V gene has CDR1 SGHRS and CDR2 YFSETQ. There are 13 residues in the CDR3. The CDR3 DNA follows: TGTGCCTTAGCGGACAGCTCCTACAATGAGCAGTACTTC. Its translation is CALADSSYNEQYF.

This clonotype occurred many times. Here the CDR3 reads CASSSLSGGPANEQYF. The DNA of the CDR3 is TGTGCCAGCAGCTCGTTGTCGGGAGGGCCGGCCAACGAGCAGTACTTC. The chain uses TRBV7-8 and TRBJ2-7; 8 positions match TRBD2. V shed 4 bases, J shed 5 bases, and the junction held 13 bases outside the gene matches. The CDR3 is made up of 16 amino acids. The V gene's germline CDR1 is SGHVS and CDR2 FQNEAQ. Complete variable domain (other parts from reference TRBV7-8 and TRBJ2-7): GAGVSQSPRYKVAKRGQDVALRCDPISGHVSLFWYQQALGQGPEFLTYFQNEAQLDKSGLPSDRFFAERPEGSVSTLKIQRTQQEDSAVYLCASSSLSGGPANEQYFGPGTRLTVT.

This clonotype appeared a few times. The gene calls are TRBV2 and TRBJ2-5; tentative D call: TRBD2 (5 bases). The CDR3 runs 11 residues. V lost 10 bases, J lost 4 bases, and 10 bases lay in between. CDR1 and CDR2 (germline): SNHLY, FYNNEI. The CDR3: CAIPEGETQYF. CDR3 coding DNA: TGTGCCATCCCTGAGGGAGAGACCCAGTACTTC.

This chain uses TRBV11-2 with TRBJ2-5, with 8 bases fitting TRBD1. CDR1 SGHAT and CDR2 FQNNGV come from the germline V gene. J gave up 6 bases and V 4 bases, and 7 bases lay outside the gene matches. This CDR3 comprises 14 residues. The CDR3, as DNA: TGTGCCAGCAGCTCCGAGACAGGGGCAAAGACCCAGTACTTC. The encoded protein is CASSSETGAKTQYF.

This rearrangement joins TRBV18 to TRBJ1-1; TRBD1 is a possible D gene (5 bases). V lost 3 bases and J 5 bases, leaving 16 bases between the germline ends. This CDR3 is built from 15 residues. Germline V gene lookup returns CDR1 KGHSH and CDR2 LQKENI. CDR3 DNA sequence: TGTGCCAGCTCACCTCCAGGGCCCATGGGGACTGAAGCTTTCTTT. The encoded protein is CASSPPGPMGTEAFF.

This clonotype appeared many times. The J gene is TRBJ1-1, the V gene TRBV28; TRBD1 is a possible D gene (5 bases). Trimming stripped 6 bases from V and 4 bases from J, with 12 bases between. The CDR3 has 13 residues. Germline V gene lookup returns CDR1 MDHEN and CDR2 SYDVKM. For the CDR3, the DNA is TGTGCCAGCAGGCCTCAGGGAGGCACTGAAGCTTTCTTT. Translated: CASRPQGGTEAFF.

The rearrangement joins TRBV20-1 to TRBJ2-1; 7 bases fit TRBD2. The length of the CDR3 is 13 residues. Germline V gene lookup returns CDR1 DFQATT and CDR2 SNEGSKA (reference sequence). In DNA, the CDR3 is TGCAGCGTACTAGCGCATACCTACAATGAGCAGTTCTTC. This gives the protein CSVLAHTYNEQFF.

This clonotype was seen more than once but under ten times. The chain links TRBV3-1 to TRBJ2-5; D is undetermined. Between the trimmed V and J ends, which lost 6 bases and 5 bases, there was a span of 10 bases. Germline V gene sequence: CDR1 LGHDT, CDR2 YNNKEL (reference sequence). The CDR3 has 12 amino acids. The CDR3 region is CASSATMETQYF. The CDR3 bases are TGTGCCAGCAGTGCAACAATGGAGACCCAGTACTTC.

V gene TRBV7-9 combines with J gene TRBJ2-5; D remains ambiguous. This CDR3 spans 13 amino acids. Trimming left V 7 bases short and J 3 bases short, with 12 bases between. CDR1 SEHNR and CDR2 FQNEAQ come from the germline V gene (reference sequence). The DNA for the CDR3 is TGTGCCAGCACCACCGCAGGAGAAGAGACCCAGTACTTC. It is translated as CASTTAGEETQYF. Together with reference TRBV7-9 and TRBJ2-5, the CDR3 gives the full variable domain: DTGVSQNPRHKITKRGQNVTFRCDPISEHNRLYWYRQTLGQGPEFLTYFQNEAQLEKSRLLSDRFSAERPKGSFSTLEIQRTEQGDSAMYLCASTTAGEETQYFGPGTRLLVL.

This clonotype was counted many times. This chain joins TRBV5-1 and TRBJ1-2; possibly TRBD1 for D (6 bases). Looked up from germline, CDR1 is SGHRS and CDR2 is YFSETQ. Trimming removed 4 bases from V and 7 bases from J, with 14 bases in between. This CDR3 has 13 residues. The CDR3 here is CASSTTGFRGYTF. In DNA, the CDR3 is TGCGCCAGCAGCACCACAGGGTTCCGTGGCTACACCTTC.

This clonotype was detected ten times or more. The chain is built from TRBV7-8 and TRBJ2-1; 8 nucleotides align to TRBD1. J lost 5 bases, V lost 5 bases, and 5 bases had no gene match. There are 14 residues in the CDR3. Germline-derived CDR1 and CDR2 are SGHVS and FQNEAQ. The CDR3 DNA follows: TGTGCCAGCAGCAGGGACAGGAAGAACAATGAGCAGTTCTTC. Translating gives CASSRDRKNNEQFF.

This chain connects TRBV24-1 to TRBJ1-1, with 7 bases matching TRBD1. Per germline, CDR1 KGHDR and CDR2 SFDVKD. CDR3 length: 13 residues. V shed 7 bases and J 1 base; nucleotides not matched to a gene: 2. As DNA, the CDR3 is TGTGCCACCAGGCGGGACAGGAACACTGAAGCTTTCTTT. Amino acid sequence: CATRRDRNTEAFF.